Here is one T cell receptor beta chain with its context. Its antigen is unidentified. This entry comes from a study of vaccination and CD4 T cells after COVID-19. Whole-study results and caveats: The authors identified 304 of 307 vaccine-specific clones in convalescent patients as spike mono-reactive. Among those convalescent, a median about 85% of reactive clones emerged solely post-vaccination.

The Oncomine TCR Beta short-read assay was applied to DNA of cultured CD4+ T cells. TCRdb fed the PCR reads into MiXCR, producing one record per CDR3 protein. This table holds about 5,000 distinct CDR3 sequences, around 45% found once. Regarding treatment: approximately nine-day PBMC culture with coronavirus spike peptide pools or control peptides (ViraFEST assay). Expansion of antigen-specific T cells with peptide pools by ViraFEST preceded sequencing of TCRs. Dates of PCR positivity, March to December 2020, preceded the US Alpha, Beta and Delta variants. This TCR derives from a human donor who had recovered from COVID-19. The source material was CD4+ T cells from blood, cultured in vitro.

The CDR3: CASSQGWKNYGYTF. For the CDR3, the DNA is TGTGCCAGCAGCCAAGGATGGAAAAACTATGGCTACACCTTC. The gene calls are TRBV4-2 and TRBJ1-2; unclear D gene. V gave up 1 base and J gave up 2 bases, with 8 bases separating them. CDR3 length: 14 residues. Germline V CDR1 and CDR2: LGHNA, YNFKEQ.